This is a list of T cell receptor beta chains from one sample in a study of CD8+ T cells in alopecia areata. Method: immunoSEQ multiplex PCR; TCRdb's copy keeps in-frame clones and lacks some. The sample records 150,000 to 200,000 clones, around 71% being singletons. The material sequenced was CD8+ T cells sorted from blood, taken at week 0. The receptor set was obtained from a human donor with alopecia areata. CDR3s include the opening cysteine and the closing phenylalanine or tryptophan. The D gene is left open where the match is weak. Size values are once, few and many counts, or a class for expanded clones, and some rows have none.

v_call	d_call	clone_size	j_call	cdr3_nt	cdr3_aa
TRBV30	-	-	TRBJ2-7	TGTGCTACCGGGGTCTACGAGCAGTACTTC	CATGVYEQYF
TRBV14	-	few	TRBJ1-6	TGTGCCAGCAGCCAGACACAGAATTCACCCCTCCACTTT	CASSQTQNSPLHF
TRBV30	-	-	TRBJ2-5	TGTGCCTGGAGTGTAGCGGCGGTCTGGGGGACCCAGTACTTC	CAWSVAAVWGTQYF
TRBV15	-	once	TRBJ1-5	TGTGCCACCAGCAGAGACAGGGTGATGTATAGCAATCAGCCCCAGCATTTT	CATSRDRVMYSNQPQHF
TRBV6-5	TRBD1	few	TRBJ2-7	TGTGCCAGCAGTAGGAGGGGACAGGGGGTGGACGAGCAGTACTTC	CASSRRGQGVDEQYF
TRBV19	-	-	TRBJ2-7	TGTGCCAGTAGTATAGGTGCGGAGTACTCCTACGAGCAGTACTTC	CASSIGAEYSYEQYF
TRBV10-3	-	-	TRBJ1-2	TGTGCCGCGGGGGGCTACAGGCCAGCTAACTATGGCTACACCTTC	CAAGGYRPANYGYTF
TRBV9	-	-	TRBJ2-2	TGTGCCAGCACCAAGACCCCCGGGGAGCTGTTTTTT	CASTKTPGELFF
TRBV6-5	-	once	TRBJ1-1	TGTGCCAGCAAACAGCGGACTTACACTGAAGCTTTCTTT	CASKQRTYTEAFF
TRBV5-1	-	-	TRBJ2-7	TGCGCCAGCAGCTTGGATGGCAGTACAGTCTACGAGCAGTACTTC	CASSLDGSTVYEQYF
TRBV6-5	-	few	TRBJ2-1	TGTGCCAGCAGCTCCAACAACTACAATGAGCAGTTCTTC	CASSSNNYNEQFF
TRBV27	-	-	TRBJ1-2	TGTGCCACCCACGTGTCCGGTTATGGCTACACCTTC	CATHVSGYGYTF
TRBV23-1	-	few	TRBJ2-7	TGCGCCAGCTCGGGGGTCGAGCAGTACTTC	CASSGVEQYF
TRBV5-6	-	few	TRBJ2-1	TGTGCCAGCAGCTTGGCCAGCAATGAGCAGTTCTTC	CASSLASNEQFF